The next 20 T cell receptor beta chains were all read from a single sample in a study of T cells after yellow fever vaccination. Using its own MiXCR run on the 5' RACE reads, TCRdb lists one record per CDR3 protein. The sample consists of 280,000 or so distinct CDR3 sequences, 7.5% to 9.5% of them appearing once. Specimen: CD4+ T cells sorted from PBMCs, collected 5 days after the yellow fever booster vaccination. All receptors derive from a young man who received the YFV17D yellow fever vaccine.

This sequence joins TRBV5-4 and TRBJ2-1, with D possibly being TRBD1 or TRBD2 (5 bases each). V lost 0 bases and J 3 bases, leaving 10 bases between the germline ends. CDR3 length equals 15 residues. CDR1 is SGHNT and CDR2 is YYREEE in the germline V gene (reference sequence). CDR3: CASSLGGWNYNEQFF. CDR3 bases: TGTGCCAGCAGCTTGGGGGGGTGGAACTACAATGAGCAGTTCTTC.

This clonotype was counted at least ten times. The CDR3 DNA sequence: TGTGCCAGCAGTTACGAGTGGGGATCGACAGATACGCAGTATTTT. Translation: CASSYEWGSTDTQYF. This sequence joins TRBV6-6 and TRBJ2-3; no clear D gene. With 2 bases removed from V and 3 bases from J, the gap between germline ends came to 12 bases. Germline V CDR1 and CDR2: MNHNY, SVGAGI (reference sequence). The CDR3 extends over 15 amino acids.

This clonotype was recorded many times. This chain uses TRBV5-1 with TRBJ1-4, with D unclear. This CDR3 region has 16 residues. The V end lost 3 bases, the J end lost 0 bases, and 12 bases lay between the germline ends. CDR1 is SGHRS, CDR2 YFSETQ, per germline. CDR3 nucleotides: TGCGCCAGCAGCTCAGTGTACCGTGCAACTAATGAAAAACTGTTTTTT. Translating it yields CASSSVYRATNEKLFF.

The chain is built from TRBV12-3 or TRBV12-4 and TRBJ1-5; 8 nucleotides agree with TRBD1. V lost 5 bases and J lost 6; bases outside the gene matches: 12. This CDR3 is built from 16 residues. DNA of the CDR3: TGTGCCAGCAGTGCACTGCAGGGGGCCAGCCCTCAGCCCCAGCATTTT. It codes for CASSALQGASPQPQHF.

The chain recombines TRBV6-6 with TRBJ1-5; the D is unclear. Deletions cut 4 bases from V and 7 bases from J, with 14 bases between. Germline CDR1 and CDR2: MNHNY and SVGAGI (reference sequence). There are 14 residues in the CDR3. The CDR3 DNA sequence: TGTGCCAGCAGTTTGTACACCCGTCAGCAGCCCCAGCATTTT. It encodes CASSLYTRQQPQHF.

This clonotype was recorded at least ten times. V gene TRBV6-1 combines with J gene TRBJ1-6; TRBD1 matches 7 bases. Germline V CDR1 and CDR2: MNHNS, SASEGT. The V gene end was trimmed by 7 bases and the J gene end by 6 bases; junction bases not matched to a gene: 9. CDR3 length: 15 residues. DNA for the CDR3: TGTGCCAGCACCTTGGGGGGACAGCCTAATTCACCCCTCCACTTT. It specifies CASTLGGQPNSPLHF.

This clonotype was found many times. The V and J genes are TRBV5-1 and TRBJ2-5; 8 bases are shared with TRBD1. The length of the CDR3 is 15 residues. CDR1 and CDR2 (germline): SGHRS, YFSETQ. V trimming: 2 bases; J trimming: 4 bases; junction bases outside the gene matches: 7. The CDR3 DNA sequence: TGCGCCAGCAGCTTAGATGGACAGGGAATAGAGACCCAGTACTTC. Amino acid sequence: CASSLDGQGIETQYF.

This clonotype was recorded a few times. The junction departs from the called germline gene at one end, perhaps through a read error. The J gene is TRBJ1-1, the V gene TRBV7-2; D gene unclear. The CDR3 covers 16 residues. The germline gives CDR1 SGHTA, CDR2 FQGNSA. CDR3 loop: CASSLAPGRENTEAFF. CDR3 coding DNA: TGTGCCAGCAGCCTAGCCCCCGGGCGAGAGAACACTGAAGCTTTCTTT.

The DNA for the CDR3 is TGCAGTGCTAGAGGCTGGCCGGGCGGACAAGAGACCCAGTACTTC. Translation gives CSARGWPGGQETQYF. The rearrangement uses TRBV20-1 and TRBJ2-5; D gene unclear. The CDR3 runs 15 residues. Germline V lookup: CDR1 DFQATT, CDR2 SNEGSKA (reference sequence). The V end lost 1 base, the J end lost 2 bases, and 14 bases lay between the germline ends.

The V and J genes are TRBV7-9 and TRBJ1-4, with a tentative D call TRBD1 (5 bases). The CDR3 extends over 16 amino acids. Germline V gene sequence: CDR1 SEHNR, CDR2 FQNEAQ (reference sequence). Trimming stripped 5 bases from V and 3 bases from J, with 16 bases between. CDR3 in amino acids: CASSPTRVSANEKLFF. In DNA, the CDR3 is TGTGCCAGCAGCCCAACCAGGGTATCGGCTAATGAAAAACTGTTTTTT.

The CDR3 here is CASSPAGGPRNEQFF. CDR3 DNA: TGTGCCAGCAGCCCGGCGGGGGGGCCACGCAATGAGCAGTTCTTC. This sequence joins TRBV7-2 and TRBJ2-1, with 9 bases lining up with TRBD2. CDR3 length equals 15 residues. Per germline, CDR1 SGHTA and CDR2 FQGNSA. Trimming removed 5 bases from V and 6 bases from J; junction bases left unmatched: 8.

The table lists this clonotype with a few counts. V and J are TRBV4-2 and TRBJ2-3, with unresolved D. The CDR3 extends over 13 amino acids. CDR1 and CDR2 (germline): LGHNA, YNFKEQ. The V end was cut by 0 bases, the J end by 8 bases, with 9 bases between. Written as DNA, the CDR3 is TGTGCCAGCAGCCAAGATTTGGGTTTTACGCAGTATTTT. Amino acid sequence: CASSQDLGFTQYF.

This clonotype was detected many times. This chain uses TRBV6-1 with TRBJ2-7, with D unclear. The CDR3 is made up of 15 amino acids. In germline, CDR1 is MNHNS, CDR2 SASEGT. V lost 3 bases to trimming and J lost 0 bases, with 12 bases between them. This CDR3 reads CASSDPQRSSYEQYF. CDR3 coding DNA: TGTGCCAGCAGTGACCCGCAGAGGAGCTCCTACGAGCAGTACTTC.

This clonotype was seen a handful of times. The rearrangement uses TRBV20-1 and TRBJ2-6; D remains unclear. The V gene's germline CDR1 is DFQATT and CDR2 SNEGSKA (reference sequence). There are 10 residues in the CDR3. With 6 bases removed from V and 4 bases from J, the gap between germline ends came to 1 base. The CDR3 protein is CSAGANVLTF. The CDR3 DNA sequence: TGCAGTGCCGGGGCCAACGTCCTGACTTTC.

This clonotype was counted a few times. This sequence joins TRBV27 and TRBJ1-6; the D is unclear. Germline CDR1 and CDR2: MNHEY and SMNVEV (reference sequence). V dropped 3 bases and J dropped 4 bases, with 13 bases sitting between them. This CDR3 has 16 residues. CDR3 residues: CASSFDLRGYNSPLHF. For the CDR3, the DNA is TGTGCCAGCAGTTTCGACCTAAGAGGGTATAATTCACCCCTCCACTTT.

The V and J genes are TRBV11-3 and TRBJ1-5; D uncertain. CDR3 length: 14 amino acids. From germline, CDR1 is SGHNT and CDR2 YENEEA. V was shortened by 0 bases and J by 4 bases, with 7 bases between the two germline ends. DNA of the CDR3: TGTGCCAGCAGCTTAGAATACAGAAATCAGCCCCAGCATTTT. Translating it yields CASSLEYRNQPQHF.

In this sample, this clonotype turned up a few times. In nucleotides, the CDR3 is TGTGCCAGCAGGGGGGACTTCTATAATTCACCCCTCCACTTT. It is translated as CASRGDFYNSPLHF. The V call is TRBV5-4, the J call TRBJ1-6; D is perhaps TRBD1 (5 bases). The CDR3 loop spans 14 amino acids. The germline CDR1 and CDR2 sequences are SGHNT and YYREEE (reference sequence). V dropped 5 bases and J dropped 3 bases, with 9 bases sitting between them.

The V call is TRBV9, the J call TRBJ2-5; D gene uncertain. Germline-derived CDR1 and CDR2 are SGDLS and YYNGEE. The CDR3 has 15 amino acids. Trimming shortened V by 0 bases and J by 0 bases, and 9 bases separated the two germline ends. CDR3 amino acids: CASSVEPSDQETQYF. The CDR3 nucleotides read TGTGCCAGCAGCGTAGAGCCCTCAGACCAAGAGACCCAGTACTTC.

The chain is built from TRBV6-6 and TRBJ2-1; 14 bases agree with TRBD2. J gave up 15 bases and V 2 bases, and 12 bases lay outside the gene matches. CDR1 and CDR2 from the germline V gene are MNHNY and SVGAGI (reference sequence). This CDR3 region has 16 residues. CDR3 DNA: TGTGCCAGCAGTTACCTTCAGTGGACTAGCGGGGGGCCTCTGTTCTTC. Its translation: CASSYLQWTSGGPLFF.

This clonotype was found a few times. This rearrangement joins TRBV5-1 to TRBJ2-5, with D perhaps TRBD1 (5 bases). Germline V gives CDR1 SGHRS, CDR2 YFSETQ. With 0 bases removed from V and 3 bases from J, the gap between germline ends came to 6 bases. The CDR3 sequence is 13 residues long. In DNA form, the CDR3 reads TGCGCCAGCAGCTTGGTGGACAAAGAGACCCAGTACTTC. It yields the protein CASSLVDKETQYF.